This TCR beta chain was recovered during a study of T cell repertoires in aging, cancer and after chemotherapy. Study context: Over several months to years, re-sampled healthy donor repertoires clearly shared clones. Roughly 8.8 million TCR reads made up the full dataset. Study-wide findings and caveats: Across the chemotherapy interval, each cancer cohort showed higher median generation probability, suggesting thymic rebound.

This clonotype was observed a handful of times. Its antigen is currently unknown. One junction end disagrees with the germline gene, perhaps due to a read error. A mixed TRB-A/B primer pool amplified rearranged TRB by multiplex touch-down PCR. One entry per CDR3 protein, called by TCRdb with MiXCR from the multiplex PCR reads. This table holds about 5,200 distinct CDR3 sequences, about 25% found once. The CDR3 spans 14 residues. Germline assignment: CDR1 SGHKS and CDR2 YYEKEE (reference sequence). The template was genomic DNA from peripheral blood, not RNA. The clonotype was recovered from a human donor in good health. The gene calls are TRBV5-5 and TRBJ2-3; D uncertain. Sequencing was done on a sample of blood. For the CDR3, the DNA is TGCGCCAGCAGCCCTGGTGATCACACAGATACGCAGTATTTT. This encodes CASSPGDHTDTQYF.